This TCR beta chain was sequenced during a study of OX40 agonist ivuxolimab in advanced cancers. Study-level information: Given to patients was ivuxolimab, an agonistic anti-OX40 (CD134) antibody.

Germline values: CDR1 SSHAT, CDR2 FNYEAQ (reference sequence). This CDR3 comprises 13 residues. V was clipped by 5 bases and J by 1 base, with 9 bases between them. On this clone: Its antigen is undetermined.

Broader study findings: Averaged across samples, CD8+ T cells carried more expanded clones than CD4+ did.

The repertoire was sequenced with immunoSEQ multiplex PCR; TCRdb's copy has only in-frame clones and lacks some. The profile shows 70,000 or so clones, approximately 90% of them singletons. Sequenced material: CD4+ or CD8+ T cells sorted from blood, taken in a trial of the OX40 agonist ivuxolimab. The sequence was collected from an adult with an advanced solid tumor such as melanoma, head and neck, liver or kidney cancer. This chain connects TRBV7-7 to TRBJ2-7, with D possibly TRBD1 on 6 matching bases. CDR3: CASSPGESYEQYF. CDR3 coding DNA: TGTGCCAGCAGCCCAGGGGAATCCTACGAGCAGTACTTC.